The 25 T cell receptor beta chains below were found in one sample sequenced in a study of T-cell memory formation after mild COVID-19. TCRdb reanalysed the 5' RACE reads using MiXCR and keeps one entry per CDR3 protein. The table lists fewer than 700,000 distinct CDR3 sequences, 15% to 20% of them singletons. Sample: PBMCs or a T cell subset sorted from them (not recorded which). Receptor source: an adult woman who had mild COVID-19 (a few samples of this study predate the infection). Cell type and time point are not known.

This clonotype turned up a few times. CDR3 sequence reads: CASSDPVYRSWNTEAFF. In nucleotides, the CDR3 is TGTGCCAGCAGCGACCCGGTGTATCGCTCCTGGAACACTGAAGCTTTCTTT. The J gene is TRBJ1-1, the V gene TRBV7-9, with no clear D. The V gene's germline CDR1 is SEHNR and CDR2 FQNEAQ (reference sequence). Trimming cost V 5 bases and J 1 base, with 20 bases left between them. This CDR3 is 17 amino acids long. The full variable domain, with the rest looked up from reference TRBV7-9 and TRBJ1-1, is DTGVSQNPRHKITKRGQNVTFRCDPISEHNRLYWYRQTLGQGPEFLTYFQNEAQLEKSRLLSDRFSAERPKGSFSTLEIQRTEQGDSAMYLCASSDPVYRSWNTEAFFGQGTRLTVV.

In this sample, this clonotype turned up many times. The V and J genes are TRBV29-1 and TRBJ1-2; D is unclear. The CDR3 is 13 residues long. The V gene lost 0 bases and the J gene lost 8 bases, with 13 bases spanning the gap. Germline values: CDR1 SQVTM, CDR2 ANQGSEA. CDR3 bases: TGCAGCGTTGAAGAGTGGACTTCTGGAGGCTACACCTTC. Its protein is CSVEEWTSGGYTF.

This clonotype was picked up many times. This sequence joins TRBV12-3 or TRBV12-4 and TRBJ2-5; no reliable D call. The CDR3 runs to 13 residues. Deletions cut 5 bases from V and 2 bases from J, with 9 bases between. The CDR3 bases are TGTGCCAGCAGTCCATACGTTCAAGAGACCCAGTACTTC. Protein product: CASSPYVQETQYF.

This clonotype was detected only a few times. The V call is TRBV5-1, the J call TRBJ2-7, with 14 bases lining up with TRBD2. Losses at the gene ends were 3 bases for V and 9 bases for J; bases not matched to a gene: 8. Germline CDR1 SGHRS, CDR2 YFSETQ. This CDR3 comprises 15 residues. The DNA for the CDR3 is TGCGCCAGCAGCTCCCCGGGACTAGCGGGAGTAGGGCAGTACTTC. Amino acid sequence: CASSSPGLAGVGQYF.

This chain uses TRBV10-3 with TRBJ1-5; possible D gene TRBD1, 5 bases. CDR3 length equals 13 residues. V was clipped by 1 base and J by 4 bases, with 5 bases between them. Germline CDR1 and CDR2: ENHRY and SYGVKD. The CDR3 coding sequence is TGTGCCATCAGTGAGTGGGGGAATCAGCCCCAGCATTTT. Its translation: CAISEWGNQPQHF.

This clonotype was counted between two and nine times. The chain is built from TRBV7-2 and TRBJ2-3; 12 nucleotides line up with TRBD2. The V gene end was trimmed by 1 base and the J gene end by 5 bases; junction bases not matched to a gene: 4. The CDR3 extends over 16 amino acids. From germline, CDR1 is SGHTA and CDR2 FQGNSA. CDR3 bases: TGTGCCAGCAGCTTAGACCGACTAGCGGGGGAAGATACGCAGTATTTT. Its protein is CASSLDRLAGEDTQYF.

The V call is TRBV5-8, the J call TRBJ1-3, with unresolved D. The germline V and J ends were trimmed by 0 bases and 4 bases, with 11 bases remaining between them. CDR3 length: 15 amino acids. Germline CDR1 SGHTS, CDR2 YDEGEE. The CDR3, as DNA: TGTGCCAGCAGCTTGGAGGGAGCTTGGGGAAACACCATATATTTT. Residues: CASSLEGAWGNTIYF.

The CDR3 protein is CATQSGLAGSDTQYF. The CDR3 DNA is TGTGCCACTCAATCTGGACTAGCGGGGTCAGATACGCAGTATTTT. The rearrangement joins TRBV15 to TRBJ2-3; 12 bases fit TRBD2. This CDR3 region has 15 residues. J was trimmed by 4 bases and V by 9 bases; bases with no gene match: 8. CDR1 and CDR2 (germline): LNHNV, YYDKDF (reference sequence).

The rearrangement uses TRBV29-1 and TRBJ2-7, with 7 bases matching TRBD1. CDR1 is SQVTM and CDR2 is ANQGSEA in the germline V gene. J was trimmed by 3 bases and V by 5 bases; bases with no gene match: 4. This CDR3 has 12 residues. The CDR3 loop is CSVSAGGYEQYF. Here the CDR3 DNA reads TGCAGCGTTTCGGCAGGGGGCTACGAGCAGTACTTC.

The sample holds a few counts of this clonotype. The chain recombines TRBV7-9 with TRBJ1-5; D not certain. The CDR3 covers 14 residues. In germline, CDR1 is SEHNR, CDR2 FQNEAQ (reference sequence). V was cut by 3 bases and J by 5 bases, with 11 bases left in between. The CDR3 loop reads CASSFAAGDQPQHF. CDR3 nucleotides: TGTGCCAGCAGCTTCGCGGCTGGCGATCAGCCCCAGCATTTT.

The chain combines TRBV24-1 with TRBJ2-1; tentatively, D is TRBD1 or TRBD2 (6 bases each). The CDR3 sequence is 15 residues long. Looked up from germline, CDR1 is KGHDR and CDR2 is SFDVKD. Deletions cut 0 bases from V and 8 bases from J, with 13 bases between. CDR3: CATSDLRGPSDEQFF. In DNA form, the CDR3 reads TGTGCCACCAGTGATTTGCGGGGGCCCTCGGATGAGCAGTTCTTC.

This clonotype turned up a few times. V and J are TRBV4-3 and TRBJ1-3, with D unclear. Trimming left V 0 bases short and J 4 bases short, with 13 bases between. This CDR3 has 16 amino acids. CDR1 is LGHNA and CDR2 is YSLEER in the germline V gene. The CDR3 is CASSQEARVWGNTIYF. In DNA, the CDR3 is TGCGCCAGCAGCCAAGAAGCGCGTGTGTGGGGAAACACCATATATTTT.

This chain connects TRBV12-3 or TRBV12-4 to TRBJ2-3; D not certain. V lost 0 bases and J lost 11, with 6 bases in between. CDR3 length: 11 amino acids. DNA for the CDR3: TGTGCCAGCAGTTTAGCCGTACAGCAGTATTTT. Its translation is CASSLAVQQYF.

As DNA, the CDR3 is TGTGCCAGCAGCTTGGTAAACGGGGGGCCCTCCTACGAGCAGTACTTC. Protein: CASSLVNGGPSYEQYF. The rearrangement links TRBV11-2 to TRBJ2-7; maybe TRBD2 (7 bases). V lost 3 bases and J 0 bases, leaving 15 bases between the germline ends. The germline gives CDR1 SGHAT, CDR2 FQNNGV. The CDR3 length is 16 residues.

This clonotype was seen a handful of times. The rearrangement links TRBV4-2 to TRBJ1-5; 10 positions agree with TRBD1. V was clipped by 5 bases and J by 9 bases; unmatched bases: 7. CDR3 length equals 14 residues. Germline assignment: CDR1 LGHNA and CDR2 YNFKEQ. CDR3 region: CASSLDRGKGPQHF. The CDR3 nucleotides are TGTGCCAGCAGCTTGGACAGGGGGAAAGGGCCCCAGCATTTT.

This clonotype showed up just a few times. The J gene is TRBJ2-5, the V gene TRBV2; D gene uncertain. V lost 7 bases and J 5 bases, leaving 11 bases between the germline ends. The CDR3 loop spans 12 amino acids. Germline assignment: CDR1 SNHLY and CDR2 FYNNEI. The CDR3 DNA is TGTGCCAGCACCGAGATGGTGGAGACCCAGTACTTC. This sequence encodes CASTEMVETQYF.

This clonotype was found a few times. The CDR3 sequence is CAISVRGMGDTEAFF. DNA for the CDR3: TGTGCCATCAGTGTCCGCGGGATGGGGGACACTGAAGCTTTCTTT. V is TRBV10-3 and J is TRBJ1-1, with a tentative D call TRBD1 (5 bases). The CDR3 runs 15 residues. V lost 4 bases, J lost 3 bases, and 15 bases lay in between. Germline CDR1 and CDR2: ENHRY and SYGVKD.

This chain connects TRBV7-2 to TRBJ2-1, with 10 bases aligning to TRBD1. V lost 4 bases and J lost 7; bases outside the gene matches: 4. Germline CDR1 and CDR2: SGHTA and FQGNSA. This CDR3 has 14 amino acids. The CDR3 bases are TGTGCCAGCAGCTCTAGGACAGGGGGTAATGAGCAGTTCTTC. Translated: CASSSRTGGNEQFF.

Only a few counts were recorded for this clonotype. The rearrangement uses TRBV11-3 and TRBJ2-3; D is uncertain. Trimming took 1 base from V and 5 from J, leaving 19 bases between them. The CDR3 has 17 amino acids. The V gene's germline CDR1 is SGHNT and CDR2 YENEEA. CDR3 amino acids: CASSLGLGPTPVDTQYF. The CDR3 DNA reads TGTGCCAGCAGCTTAGGGCTCGGCCCCACGCCGGTAGATACGCAGTATTTT.

The chain's CDR3 is CASSSFSGTVSSGNTIYF. CDR3 DNA sequence: TGTGCCAGCAGTTCTTTTTCAGGGACAGTTAGCTCTGGAAACACCATATATTTT. The chain uses TRBV12-3 or TRBV12-4 and TRBJ1-3; 7 positions agree with TRBD1. The CDR3 is made up of 18 amino acids. V lost 4 bases, J lost 0 bases, and 12 bases stayed unmatched.

The V and J genes are TRBV6-1 and TRBJ2-5; 10 bases fit TRBD2. The CDR3 loop spans 16 amino acids. The germline V gene has CDR1 MNHNS and CDR2 SASEGT. The junction had 8 bases not matched to a gene; V was cut back by 5 bases and J by 2 bases. This CDR3 reads CASSSLAGALQETQYF. CDR3 sequence (DNA): TGTGCCAGCAGTTCCCTAGCGGGAGCCCTACAAGAGACCCAGTACTTC.

The V and J genes are TRBV5-1 and TRBJ2-1; 15 positions agree with TRBD2. The CDR3 totals 18 residues. V was clipped by 3 bases and J by 3 bases; unmatched bases: 7. Germline V CDR1 and CDR2: SGHRS, YFSETQ. CDR3 amino acids: CASSWTSGRARGYNEQFF. The CDR3 DNA reads TGCGCCAGCAGCTGGACTAGCGGGAGGGCCCGGGGCTACAATGAGCAGTTCTTC.

The rearrangement joins TRBV24-1 to TRBJ2-3, with D maybe TRBD2 (6 bases). Trimming stripped 5 bases from V and 5 bases from J, with 13 bases between. The V gene's germline CDR1 is KGHDR and CDR2 SFDVKD. This CDR3 is 14 amino acids long. Here the CDR3 reads CATSASHGGDTQYF. In DNA, the CDR3 is TGTGCCACCAGTGCGTCCCACGGGGGAGATACGCAGTATTTT.

This clonotype was seen only a few times. This chain connects TRBV6-5 to TRBJ1-5, with unresolved D. With 7 bases removed from V and 3 bases from J, the gap between germline ends came to 10 bases. This CDR3 contains 13 residues. The germline V gene encodes CDR1 MNHEY and CDR2 SVGAGI. CDR3 nucleotide sequence: TGTGCCAGCAAGGGAGGGTCCAATCAGCCCCAGCATTTT. This translates into CASKGGSNQPQHF.

This clonotype occurred a few times. The V gene is TRBV24-1, the J gene TRBJ1-1; the D gene is possibly TRBD1 (5 bases). Trimming cost V 5 bases and J 2 bases, with 11 bases left between them. The length of the CDR3 is 14 residues. Germline assignment: CDR1 KGHDR and CDR2 SFDVKD. CDR3 DNA sequence: TGTGCCACCAGTGCTGGGGCCGGAAACACTGAAGCTTTCTTT. Its protein is CATSAGAGNTEAFF.